Reported below is one T cell receptor beta chain. The target antigen is unknown. TCRdb processed the RT-PCR reads anew with MiXCR; each CDR3 protein has one entry. The repertoire has under 950,000 distinct CDR3 sequences, around 20% of them found once; the top ten carry roughly 10%. CDR1 is MNHNS, CDR2 SASEGT, per germline. Trimming took 5 bases from V and 2 from J; bases not matched to a gene: 8. This CDR3 is built from 15 residues. This entry comes from a study of response to subunit inactivated influenza vaccine. Overall study results and limits: Authors suggested few new T cells are recruited by each seasonal influenza vaccination.

This TCR was sampled from a man aged 50 to 60 who received an inactivated influenza vaccine. This specimen consisted of PBMCs from blood, obtained 5 to 6 days after vaccination. The chain links TRBV6-1 to TRBJ2-5; TRBD1 matches at 7 bases. This CDR3 reads CASSRTGNGQETQYF. As DNA, the CDR3 is TGTGCCAGCAGTAGGACAGGAAACGGACAAGAGACCCAGTACTTC.